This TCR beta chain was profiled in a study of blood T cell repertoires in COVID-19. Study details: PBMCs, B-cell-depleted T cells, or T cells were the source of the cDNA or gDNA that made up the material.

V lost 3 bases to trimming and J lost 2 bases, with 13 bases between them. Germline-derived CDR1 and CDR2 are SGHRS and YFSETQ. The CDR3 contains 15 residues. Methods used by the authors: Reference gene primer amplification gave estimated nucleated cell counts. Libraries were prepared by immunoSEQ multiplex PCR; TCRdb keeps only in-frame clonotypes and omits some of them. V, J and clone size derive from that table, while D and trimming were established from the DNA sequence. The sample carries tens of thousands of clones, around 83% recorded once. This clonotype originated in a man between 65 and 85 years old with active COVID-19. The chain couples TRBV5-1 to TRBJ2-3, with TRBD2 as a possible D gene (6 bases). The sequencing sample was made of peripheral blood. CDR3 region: CASSSGVAATDTQYF. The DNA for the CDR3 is TGCGCCAGCAGCTCGGGGGTAGCGGCCACAGATACGCAGTATTTT.